This record looks at one T cell receptor (beta chain) sequence and its context. As yet, its antigen is unknown. The protocol was immunoSEQ multiplex PCR, while the TCRdb copy is restricted to in-frame clones and leaves out a portion. The sample has hundreds of thousands of clones, almost 97% seen once. The data derive from a study of shared clonotypes between healthy human individuals. Germline lookup yields CDR1 MNHEY and CDR2 SMNVEV (reference sequence). V dropped 0 bases and J dropped 2 bases, with 11 bases sitting between them. The CDR3 sequence is 15 residues long. Those who donated, Caucasian adults without exception, all lived in Nashville, Tennessee. Points from the study as a whole: Some clonotypes were shared by all four sorted-subset donors, while others were not shared. The non-shared ones had lower generation probabilities than the shared ones.

V is TRBV27 and J is TRBJ2-7, with D perhaps matching TRBD2 (6 bases). The sequencing input was naive CD4+ T cells sorted from blood. Sample subset: CD45RA+ positively selected. The clonotype originates from a woman in her 30s in good health. The CDR3 spells CASSLSLSGPYEQYF. Written as DNA, the CDR3 is TGTGCCAGCAGTTTATCCCTTAGCGGCCCCTACGAGCAGTACTTC.